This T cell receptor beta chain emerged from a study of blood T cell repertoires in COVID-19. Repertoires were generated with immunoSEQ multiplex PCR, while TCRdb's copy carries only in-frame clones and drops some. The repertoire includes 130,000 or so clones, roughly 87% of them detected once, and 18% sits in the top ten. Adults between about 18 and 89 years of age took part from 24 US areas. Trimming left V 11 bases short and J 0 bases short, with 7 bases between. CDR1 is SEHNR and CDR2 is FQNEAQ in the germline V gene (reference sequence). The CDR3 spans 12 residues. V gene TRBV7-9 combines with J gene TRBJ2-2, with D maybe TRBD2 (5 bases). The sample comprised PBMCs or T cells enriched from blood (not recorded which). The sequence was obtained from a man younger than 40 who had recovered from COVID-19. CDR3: CAGRANTGELFF. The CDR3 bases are TGTGCCGGGCGGGCGAACACCGGGGAGCTGTTTTTT.